This T cell receptor beta chain was sequenced during a study of blood T cell repertoires in COVID-19. The CDR3 is made up of 12 amino acids. Per germline, CDR1 MNHEY and CDR2 SVGAGI. The ends were cut back, 8 bases at V and 2 bases at J, with 10 bases in the middle. This table comes from immunoSEQ multiplex PCR, and its TCRdb copy is limited to in-frame clones, with some not included. In the table there are 200,000 to 250,000 clones, about 85% of which are singletons. This chain connects TRBV6-5 to TRBJ2-7; D perhaps matches TRBD1 (6 bases). The TCR comes from a woman aged 55-70 years who had recovered from COVID-19. The specimen was peripheral blood. CDR3 region: CASRDTTYEQYF. The CDR3 DNA follows: TGTGCCAGCCGGGACACAACCTACGAGCAGTACTTC.